The 30 T cell receptor beta chains below all came from one sample that was sequenced in a study of blood T cell repertoires in COVID-19 (dated by TCRdb to about 2020). The protocol used for the library was the immunoSEQ multiplex PCR assay. The source is immuneACCESS, and TCRdb retained only in-frame sequences with V and J called. Part of the clones is not carried over; for the studies checked, unresolved V genes explain less than half of this, and the remainder is unexplained. Here the sample has about 200,000 clones; about 82% occur a single time. The ten largest clonotypes hold about 5.6% of the sample. Material for sequencing was PBMCs or T cells enriched from blood (not recorded which). These receptors were collected from a man aged 35-49 years with acute COVID-19.

This clone was picked up one time. The CDR3 reads CATAPGLGGGNEQFF. The CDR3 bases are TGTGCCACCGCACCAGGGTTAGGGGGCGGGAATGAGCAGTTCTTC. The chain employs TRBV24-1 and TRBJ2-1; 7 bases align to TRBD1. The V gene's germline CDR1 is KGHDR and CDR2 SFDVKD. CDR3 length: 15 amino acids. After removal of 9 bases from V and 7 bases from J, the junction contained 14 bases not matched to a gene.

The V and J genes are TRBV30 and TRBJ1-5; D is unclear. The CDR3 has 13 amino acids. CDR1 and CDR2 from the germline V gene are GTSNPN and SVGIG (reference sequence). The V gene lost 2 bases and the J gene lost 6 bases, with 11 bases spanning the gap. The CDR3 nucleotides are TGTGCCTGGAGTCCACAGTCCCGTCAGCCCCAGCATTTT. Encoded protein: CAWSPQSRQPQHF.

The CDR3, as DNA: TGTGCCAGCAGTTATTCCGGGACAAAAGGAAACACCATATATTTT. This codes for CASSYSGTKGNTIYF. This chain links TRBV6-2 or TRBV6-3 with TRBJ1-3, with a tentative D call TRBD1 (6 bases). This CDR3 is built from 15 residues. Germline CDR1 reads MNHEY; CDR2 reads SVGEGT. With 3 bases removed from V and 4 bases from J, the gap between germline ends came to 13 bases.

The chain combines TRBV6-4 with TRBJ2-4; D perhaps matches TRBD2 (7 bases). V was cut by 2 bases and J by 9 bases, with 11 bases left in between. The germline V gene encodes CDR1 MRHNA and CDR2 SNTAGT. The CDR3 has 13 residues. CDR3 in amino acids: CASSDEGGGIQYF. The CDR3 nucleotides read TGTGCCAGCAGTGACGAGGGGGGGGGCATTCAGTACTTC.

The chain uses TRBV7-9 and TRBJ1-2; D is uncertain. Germline assignment: CDR1 SEHNR and CDR2 FQNEAQ (reference sequence). The CDR3 runs to 11 residues. Trimming pared 5 bases from V and 6 bases from J, leaving 7 bases between. The CDR3 spells CASSPPDGYTF. The CDR3 DNA is TGTGCCAGCAGCCCCCCAGATGGCTACACCTTC. Supplemented by reference TRBV7-9 and TRBJ1-2, the full variable domain reads DTGVSQNPRHKITKRGQNVTFRCDPISEHNRLYWYRQTLGQGPEFLTYFQNEAQLEKSRLLSDRFSAERPKGSFSTLEIQRTEQGDSAMYLCASSPPDGYTFGSGTRLTVV.

The CDR3 spells CASSPGQLYGYTF. The CDR3 DNA sequence: TGTGCCAGCAGTCCGGGACAGCTCTATGGCTACACCTTC. This rearrangement joins TRBV28 to TRBJ1-2; the match to TRBD1 covers 7 bases. The CDR3 covers 13 residues. V lost 5 bases, J lost 4 bases, and 4 bases stayed unmatched. CDR1 and CDR2 (germline): MDHEN, SYDVKM.

The rearrangement uses TRBV30 and TRBJ2-7, with TRBD2 matching over 8 bases. Germline trimming cut 3 bases from V and 6 bases from J; bases unmatched to any gene: 4. This CDR3 is built from 12 residues. Germline-derived CDR1 and CDR2 are GTSNPN and SVGIG (reference sequence). CDR3 in DNA: TGTGCCTGGAGCCTAACTAGCGGCGAGCAGTACTTC. This sequence encodes CAWSLTSGEQYF.

The rearrangement joins TRBV30 to TRBJ2-7; TRBD1 agrees at 11 bases. Unmatched junction bases numbered 9, after V lost 2 bases and J lost 6 bases. There are 15 residues in the CDR3. Germline V CDR1 and CDR2: GTSNPN, SVGIG (reference sequence). CDR3 bases: TGTGCCTGGAGTTTCGGACAGGGGGCTGTGGGCGAGCAGTACTTC. Its protein product is CAWSFGQGAVGEQYF.

The rearrangement joins TRBV10-3 to TRBJ2-1, with 9 bases fitting TRBD2. The CDR3 sequence is 13 residues long. Per the germline V gene, CDR1 is ENHRY and CDR2 is SYGVKD. J gave up 7 bases and V 10 bases, and 8 bases lay outside the gene matches. CDR3 region: CATCQAGGNEQFF. In DNA, the CDR3 is TGTGCCACATGTCAAGCGGGGGGTAATGAGCAGTTCTTC.

The J gene is TRBJ1-3, the V gene TRBV7-8, with no clear D. Germline CDR1 is SGHVS and CDR2 is FQNEAQ. The CDR3 runs to 14 residues. V was clipped by 5 bases and J by 4 bases, with 12 bases between them. CDR3 sequence: CASSPFEEGNTIYF. DNA for the CDR3: TGTGCCAGCAGCCCTTTTGAGGAGGGAAACACCATATATTTT.

The rearrangement joins TRBV19 to TRBJ2-3; tentatively, D is TRBD1 (6 bases). Trimming removed 5 bases from V and 4 bases from J, with 13 bases in between. In germline, CDR1 is LNHDA, CDR2 SQIVND (reference sequence). The length of the CDR3 is 14 residues. CDR3 loop: CASSVRGLSDTQYF. The CDR3 DNA reads TGTGCCAGTAGTGTGAGGGGGTTGTCAGATACGCAGTATTTT.

The rearrangement uses TRBV4-1 and TRBJ1-6, with 9 bases fitting TRBD1. Trimming at V came to 2 bases and at J to 9 bases, leaving 8 bases not matched to a gene. From germline, CDR1 is MGHRA and CDR2 YSYEKL. The length of the CDR3 is 16 residues. The CDR3 region is CASSQRTGALSSPLHF. The CDR3, as DNA: TGCGCCAGCAGCCAACGGACAGGGGCGCTTTCTTCACCCCTCCACTTT.

The chain couples TRBV7-9 to TRBJ2-3; 9 bases align to TRBD2. The junction had 8 bases not matched to a gene; V was cut back by 5 bases and J by 2 bases. This CDR3 has 16 amino acids. Germline assignment: CDR1 SEHNR and CDR2 FQNEAQ (reference sequence). The CDR3 spells CASSPGASGVTDTQYF. In DNA form, the CDR3 reads TGTGCCAGCAGCCCCGGAGCTAGCGGGGTCACAGATACGCAGTATTTT.

The chain has TRBV30 and TRBJ1-5; D is undetermined. The germline V gene has CDR1 GTSNPN and CDR2 SVGIG (reference sequence). The CDR3 is made up of 13 amino acids. Trimming shortened V by 0 bases and J by 0 bases, and 3 bases separated the two germline ends. CDR3 loop: CAWSVHSNQPQHF. DNA for the CDR3: TGTGCCTGGAGTGTCCATAGCAATCAGCCCCAGCATTTT.

This clone was counted a few times. The CDR3: CASTRGVGSGRTGYEQYF. In nucleotides, the CDR3 is TGTGCCAGCACCCGAGGGGTGGGTAGCGGGAGAACGGGCTACGAGCAGTACTTC. The rearrangement uses TRBV9 and TRBJ2-7; 9 bases are shared with TRBD2. The CDR3 runs 18 residues. Germline V gene lookup returns CDR1 SGDLS and CDR2 YYNGEE. Trimming took 6 bases from V and 3 from J; bases not matched to a gene: 19.

The chain couples TRBV29-1 to TRBJ2-5, with D maybe TRBD1 (6 bases). V lost 5 bases to trimming and J lost 5 bases, with 12 bases between them. The CDR3 extends over 12 amino acids. Germline CDR1 reads SQVTM; CDR2 reads ANQGSEA. The CDR3 DNA reads TGCAGCGTTCTACAGGGCCCGGAGACCCAGTACTTC. It is translated as CSVLQGPETQYF.

The chain couples TRBV2 to TRBJ1-1, with TRBD1 matching over 10 bases. The CDR3 consists of 13 residues. The germline V gene encodes CDR1 SNHLY and CDR2 FYNNEI. Germline trimming cut 6 bases from V and 5 bases from J; bases unmatched to any gene: 3. This CDR3 reads CASRGGQGTEAFF. DNA for the CDR3: TGTGCCAGCAGGGGGGGACAGGGGACTGAAGCTTTCTTT.

The CDR3 DNA follows: TGTGCCAGCTCACTAAACCGGGACAGGTGGGACAATGAGCAGTTCTTC. Protein: CASSLNRDRWDNEQFF. The chain carries TRBV18 and TRBJ2-1, with 8 bases aligning to TRBD1. With 4 bases clipped from V and 5 bases from J, the junction kept 10 bases outside the gene matches. The CDR3 is made up of 16 amino acids. CDR1 is KGHSH, CDR2 LQKENI, per germline.

This chain uses TRBV4-3 with TRBJ1-6; D is perhaps TRBD1 (5 bases). Trimming took 4 bases from V and 6 from J, leaving 13 bases between them. This CDR3 has 15 amino acids. Per germline, CDR1 LGHNA and CDR2 YSLEER. The CDR3 DNA reads as TGCGCCAGCAGCCCGGGCCGACAGCTTAATTCACCCCTCCACTTT. This sequence encodes CASSPGRQLNSPLHF.

This chain uses TRBV10-3 with TRBJ1-1, with D hard to call. The CDR3 length is 13 residues. Trimming removed 11 bases at V and 0 bases at J, with 13 bases between. Germline V gene data show CDR1 as ENHRY and CDR2 as SYGVKD. This chain's CDR3 is CAAKRELNTEAFF. The CDR3 bases are TGTGCCGCAAAACGGGAATTGAACACTGAAGCTTTCTTT.

V and J are TRBV6-5 and TRBJ1-3; 10 positions match TRBD1. The CDR3 contains 14 residues. V lost 6 bases, J lost 4 bases, and 3 bases stayed unmatched. The germline gives CDR1 MNHEY, CDR2 SVGAGI. The CDR3 region is CASRGTGEGNTIYF. The CDR3 DNA reads TGTGCCAGCAGGGGGACAGGGGAGGGAAACACCATATATTTT.

The chain employs TRBV9 and TRBJ1-6; 10 nucleotides align to TRBD1. The J segment lost 14 bases and the V segment lost 4 bases, leaving 15 bases of the junction unmatched. Germline assignment: CDR1 SGDLS and CDR2 YYNGEE. The CDR3 consists of 16 residues. The CDR3 region has the DNA TGTGCCAGCAGCCTCAGACCGACAGGGGGCGAAGGGGCCCTCCACTTT. It yields the protein CASSLRPTGGEGALHF.

The rearrangement uses TRBV29-1 and TRBJ1-2; 9 bases align to TRBD1. This CDR3 spans 18 amino acids. Germline-derived CDR1 and CDR2 are SQVTM and ANQGSEA. V gave up 5 bases and J gave up 4 bases; unmatched junction bases: 20. For the CDR3, the DNA is TGCAGCGTTCTTATTACGGGACAGGGCCAAGACGCCATCTATGGCTACACCTTC. Encoded protein: CSVLITGQGQDAIYGYTF.

The chain employs TRBV12-5 and TRBJ1-2; D uncertain. Per the germline V gene, CDR1 is LGHNT and CDR2 is FRNRAP. V lost 5 bases to trimming and J lost 5 bases, with 9 bases between them. There are 12 residues in the CDR3. CDR3 region: CASGTRSYGYTF. CDR3 nucleotides: TGTGCTAGTGGTACCCGGTCGTATGGCTACACCTTC.

The rearrangement links TRBV10-3 to TRBJ1-1; tentative D call: TRBD1 (6 bases). CDR1 ENHRY and CDR2 SYGVKD come from the germline V gene. This CDR3 contains 14 residues. V was clipped by 6 bases and J by 1 base, with 12 bases between them. The CDR3 nucleotides are TGTGCCATCAGCCTACAGGGAGCGAACACTGAAGCTTTCTTT. It is translated as CAISLQGANTEAFF.

The chain is built from TRBV5-1 and TRBJ2-7, with 9 bases aligning to TRBD1. Germline trimming cut 1 base from V and 1 base from J; bases unmatched to any gene: 3. The CDR3 covers 15 residues. CDR1 and CDR2 (germline): SGHRS, YFSETQ. The CDR3, as DNA: TGCGCCAGCAGCTTGCCGGGACAGGGTTCCTACGAGCAGTACTTC. It translates to CASSLPGQGSYEQYF. The full variable domain, in which reference TRBV5-1 and TRBJ2-7 provide the parts outside the CDR3, is KAGVTQTPRYLIKTRGQQVTLSCSPISGHRSVSWYQQTPGQGLQFLFEYFSETQRNKGNFPGRFSGRQFSNSRSEMNVSTLELGDSALYLCASSLPGQGSYEQYFGPGTRLTVT.

This chain links TRBV7-9 with TRBJ2-3, with D possibly matching TRBD1 (5 bases). Per germline, CDR1 SEHNR and CDR2 FQNEAQ (reference sequence). The CDR3 is 16 amino acids. V lost 0 bases, J lost 4 bases, and 14 bases lay in between. The CDR3 sequence is CASSLAESRVADTQYF. The CDR3 DNA sequence: TGTGCCAGCAGCTTAGCGGAAAGCAGGGTGGCAGATACGCAGTATTTT.

The chain has TRBV28 and TRBJ2-3, with 8 bases matching TRBD2. The V gene end was trimmed by 6 bases and the J gene end by 4 bases; junction bases not matched to a gene: 12. Germline loops: CDR1 MDHEN, CDR2 SYDVKM. The CDR3 length is 16 residues. As DNA, the CDR3 is TGTGCCAGCAGACTTGGACTAGCCGGGGTTTCAGATACGCAGTATTTT. Encoded protein: CASRLGLAGVSDTQYF. The full variable domain, with the rest looked up from reference TRBV28 and TRBJ2-3, is DVKVTQSSRYLVKRTGEKVFLECVQDMDHENMFWYRQDPGLGLRLIYFSYDVKMKEKGDIPEGYSVSREKKERFSLILESASTNQTSMYLCASRLGLAGVSDTQYFGPGTRLTVL.

For the CDR3, the DNA is TGCAGCGTGCAGGGTTTGGGCAATCAGCCCCAGCATTTT. This gives the protein CSVQGLGNQPQHF. This sequence joins TRBV29-1 and TRBJ1-5; perhaps TRBD1 as D (5 bases). The CDR3 is made up of 13 amino acids. Trimming took 6 bases from V and 2 from J, leaving 11 bases between them. Looked up from germline, CDR1 is SQVTM and CDR2 is ANQGSEA.

The chain recombines TRBV18 with TRBJ2-2; a possible D gene is TRBD2 (6 bases). The CDR3 runs to 15 residues. Germline CDR1 is KGHSH and CDR2 is LQKENI. V dropped 2 bases and J dropped 7 bases, with 14 bases sitting between them. The CDR3 DNA follows: TGTGCCAGCTCACCAGGGGGTAGCGGCCTCGGGGAGCTGTTTTTT. This gives the protein CASSPGGSGLGELFF.